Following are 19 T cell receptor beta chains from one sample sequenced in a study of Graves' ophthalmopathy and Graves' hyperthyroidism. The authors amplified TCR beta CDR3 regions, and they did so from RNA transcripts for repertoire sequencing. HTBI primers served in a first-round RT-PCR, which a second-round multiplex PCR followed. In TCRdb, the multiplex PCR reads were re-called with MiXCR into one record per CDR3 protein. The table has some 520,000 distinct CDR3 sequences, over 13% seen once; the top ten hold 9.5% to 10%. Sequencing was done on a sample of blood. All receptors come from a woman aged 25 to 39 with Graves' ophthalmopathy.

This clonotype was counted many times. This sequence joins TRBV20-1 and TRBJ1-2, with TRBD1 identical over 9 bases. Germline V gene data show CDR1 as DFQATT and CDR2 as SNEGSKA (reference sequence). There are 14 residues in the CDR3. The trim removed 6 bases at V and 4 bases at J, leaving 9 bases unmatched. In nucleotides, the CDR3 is TGCAGTGCCGACGACCGACAGGGGGGCTATGGCTACACCTTC. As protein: CSADDRQGGYGYTF.

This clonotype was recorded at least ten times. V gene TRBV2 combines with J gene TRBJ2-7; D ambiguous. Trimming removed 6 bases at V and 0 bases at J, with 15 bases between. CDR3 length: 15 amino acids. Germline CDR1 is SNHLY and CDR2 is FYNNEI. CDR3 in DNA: TGTGCCAGCAGCCCGCCTGGGCAGCCCTCCTACGAGCAGTACTTC. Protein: CASSPPGQPSYEQYF.

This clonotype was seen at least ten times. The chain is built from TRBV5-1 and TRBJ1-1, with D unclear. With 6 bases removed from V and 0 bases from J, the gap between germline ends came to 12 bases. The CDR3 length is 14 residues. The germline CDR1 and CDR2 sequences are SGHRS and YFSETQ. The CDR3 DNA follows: TGCGCCAGCAAGCTTAAGGGAATGAACACTGAAGCTTTCTTT. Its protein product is CASKLKGMNTEAFF.

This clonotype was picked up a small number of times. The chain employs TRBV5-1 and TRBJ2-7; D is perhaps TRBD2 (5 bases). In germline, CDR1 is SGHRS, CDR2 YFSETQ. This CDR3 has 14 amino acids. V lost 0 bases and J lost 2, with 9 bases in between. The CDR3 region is CASSLAGYPYEQYF. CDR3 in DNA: TGCGCCAGCAGCTTGGCGGGGTACCCCTACGAGCAGTACTTC. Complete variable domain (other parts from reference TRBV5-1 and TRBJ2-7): KAGVTQTPRYLIKTRGQQVTLSCSPISGHRSVSWYQQTPGQGLQFLFEYFSETQRNKGNFPGRFSGRQFSNSRSEMNVSTLELGDSALYLCASSLAGYPYEQYFGPGTRLTVT.

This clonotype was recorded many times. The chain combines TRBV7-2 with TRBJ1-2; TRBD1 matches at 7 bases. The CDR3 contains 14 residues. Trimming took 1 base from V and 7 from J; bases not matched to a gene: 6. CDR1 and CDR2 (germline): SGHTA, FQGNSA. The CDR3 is CASSLGGGGSGYTF. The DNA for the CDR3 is TGTGCCAGCAGCTTAGGGGGAGGGGGCTCTGGCTACACCTTC.

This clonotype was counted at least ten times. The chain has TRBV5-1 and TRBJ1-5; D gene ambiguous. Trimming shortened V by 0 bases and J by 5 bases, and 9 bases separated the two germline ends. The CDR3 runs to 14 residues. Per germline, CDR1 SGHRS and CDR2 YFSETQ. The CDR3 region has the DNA TGCGCCAGCAGCTTGGCAGGCAACCATCAGCCCCAGCATTTT. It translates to CASSLAGNHQPQHF.

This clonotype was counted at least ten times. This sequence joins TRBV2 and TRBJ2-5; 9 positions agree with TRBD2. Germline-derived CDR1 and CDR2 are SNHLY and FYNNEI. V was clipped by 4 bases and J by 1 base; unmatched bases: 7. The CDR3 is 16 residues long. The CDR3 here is CASSAIAGVIQETQYF. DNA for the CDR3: TGTGCCAGCAGTGCAATAGCGGGGGTAATCCAAGAGACCCAGTACTTC. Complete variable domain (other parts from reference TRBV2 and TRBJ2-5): EPEVTQTPSHQVTQMGQEVILRCVPISNHLYFYWYRQILGQKVEFLVSFYNNEISEKSEIFDDQFSVERPDGSNFTLKIRSTKLEDSAMYFCASSAIAGVIQETQYFGPGTRLLVL.

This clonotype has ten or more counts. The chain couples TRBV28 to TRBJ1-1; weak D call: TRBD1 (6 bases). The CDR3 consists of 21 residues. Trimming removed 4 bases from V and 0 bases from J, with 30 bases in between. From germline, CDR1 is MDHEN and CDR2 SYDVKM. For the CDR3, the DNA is TGTGCCAGCAGTTCCTCCTTATTCTTACAGGGCCACACCGATATGAACACTGAAGCTTTCTTT. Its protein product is CASSSSLFLQGHTDMNTEAFF.

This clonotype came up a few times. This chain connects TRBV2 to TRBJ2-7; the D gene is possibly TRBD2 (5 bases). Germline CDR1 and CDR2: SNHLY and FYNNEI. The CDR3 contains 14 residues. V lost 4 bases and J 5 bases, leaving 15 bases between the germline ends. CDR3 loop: CASSGQQSGDEQYF. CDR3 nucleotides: TGTGCCAGCAGTGGTCAGCAGAGCGGCGACGAGCAGTACTTC.

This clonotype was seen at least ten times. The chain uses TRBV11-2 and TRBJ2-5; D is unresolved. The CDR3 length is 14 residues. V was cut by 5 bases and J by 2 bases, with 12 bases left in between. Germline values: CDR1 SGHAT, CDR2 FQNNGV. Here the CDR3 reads CASSALTLQETQYF. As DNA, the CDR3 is TGTGCCAGCAGCGCCTTGACCCTTCAAGAGACCCAGTACTTC.

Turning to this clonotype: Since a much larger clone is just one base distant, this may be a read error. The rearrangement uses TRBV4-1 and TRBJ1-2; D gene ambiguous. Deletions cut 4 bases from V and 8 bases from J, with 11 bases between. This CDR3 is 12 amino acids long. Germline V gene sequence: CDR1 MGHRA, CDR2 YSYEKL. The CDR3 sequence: CASSPSGCGYTF. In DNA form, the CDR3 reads TGCGCCAGCAGCCCTTCCGGCTGCGGCTACACCTTC.

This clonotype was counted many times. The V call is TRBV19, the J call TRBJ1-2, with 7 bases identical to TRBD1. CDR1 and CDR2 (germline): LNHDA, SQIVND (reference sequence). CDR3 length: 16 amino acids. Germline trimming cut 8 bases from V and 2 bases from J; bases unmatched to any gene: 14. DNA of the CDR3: TGTGCCAGTTCAAGCGATTCCACAGGGGCCAACTATGGCTACACCTTC. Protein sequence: CASSSDSTGANYGYTF.

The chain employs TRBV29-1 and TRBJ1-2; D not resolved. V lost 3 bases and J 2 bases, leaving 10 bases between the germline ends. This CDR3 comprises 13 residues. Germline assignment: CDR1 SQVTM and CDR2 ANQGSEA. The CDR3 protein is CSVDGPGNYGYTF. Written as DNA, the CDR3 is TGCAGCGTTGATGGCCCCGGGAACTATGGCTACACCTTC.

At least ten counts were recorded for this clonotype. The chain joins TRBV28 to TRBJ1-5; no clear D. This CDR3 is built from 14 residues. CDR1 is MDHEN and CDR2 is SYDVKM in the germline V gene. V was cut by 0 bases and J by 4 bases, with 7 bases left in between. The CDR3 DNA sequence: TGTGCCAGCAGTTTATGGGGTGGTAATCAGCCCCAGCATTTT. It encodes CASSLWGGNQPQHF.

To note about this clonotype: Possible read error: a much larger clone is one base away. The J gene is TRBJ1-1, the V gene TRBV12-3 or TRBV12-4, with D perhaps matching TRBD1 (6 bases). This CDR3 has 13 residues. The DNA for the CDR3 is TGTGCCAGCAGCAGGACAGACCACACTGAAGCTTGCTTT. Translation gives CASSRTDHTEACF.

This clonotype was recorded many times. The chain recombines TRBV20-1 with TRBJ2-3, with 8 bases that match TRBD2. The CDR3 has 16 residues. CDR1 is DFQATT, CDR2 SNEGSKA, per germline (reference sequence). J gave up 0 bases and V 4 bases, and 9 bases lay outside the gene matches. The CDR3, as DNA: TGCAGTGCTACCCGTTTCCAGCGGGGGAGCACAGATACGCAGTATTTT. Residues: CSATRFQRGSTDTQYF.

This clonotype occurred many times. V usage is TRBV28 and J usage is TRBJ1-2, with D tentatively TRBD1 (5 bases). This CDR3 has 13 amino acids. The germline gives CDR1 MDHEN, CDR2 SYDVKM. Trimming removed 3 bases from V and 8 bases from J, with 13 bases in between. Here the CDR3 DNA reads TGTGCCAGCAGTTTTGGGGGGACCTTGGGCTACACCTTC. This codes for CASSFGGTLGYTF.

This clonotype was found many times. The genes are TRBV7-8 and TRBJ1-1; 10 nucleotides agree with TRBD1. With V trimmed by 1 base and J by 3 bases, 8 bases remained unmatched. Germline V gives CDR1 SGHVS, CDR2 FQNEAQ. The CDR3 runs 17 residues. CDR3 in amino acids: CASSLGQGAVWDTEAFF. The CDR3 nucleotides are TGTGCCAGCAGCTTAGGACAGGGGGCGGTTTGGGACACTGAAGCTTTCTTT.

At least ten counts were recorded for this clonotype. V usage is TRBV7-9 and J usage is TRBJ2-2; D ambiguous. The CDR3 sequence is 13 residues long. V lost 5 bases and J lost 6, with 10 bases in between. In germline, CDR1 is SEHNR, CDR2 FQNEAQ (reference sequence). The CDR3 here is CASSLVLAGELFF. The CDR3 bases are TGTGCCAGCAGCCTCGTTCTAGCCGGGGAGCTGTTTTTT.